This T cell receptor beta chain was documented in a study of T-cell reconstitution after alpha-beta-depleted transplantation in children (dated by TCRdb to between 2015 and 2016). Turning to the overall study: Using TCR repertoire profiling, the study quantitatively followed how T-cell immune reconstitution unfolded in children after TCRalphabeta/CD19-depleted allogeneic hematopoietic cell transplantation.

The library came from PCR. Sequencing instrument: Illumina HiSeq 2500. TCR libraries were prepared with molecular barcoding, using unique molecular identifiers to normalize TCRbeta repertoire quantification. TCRdb took the public reads, trimmed them with fastp at Q25, ran MiXCR for clone calling and kept in-frame beta chains. Each entry is one CDR3 protein sequence, shown with its most common DNA and genes. The sample records about 610,000 distinct CDR3 sequences, 10% to 13% of which are singletons. The ten largest clones add up to roughly 4% of the sample. CDR3 length: 16 amino acids, cysteine to phenylalanine. Only the CDR3 DNA stays, 48 bases, in frame from base 1. Ends trimmed: V by 6 bases, J by 2 bases; bases unmatched to a gene: 13. The germline V gene gives CDR1 as MNHNS and CDR2 as SASEGT. This clonotype was detected many times. What this receptor recognizes is not known. Qualities for individual bases were not recorded, and no much larger clone is one base off.

This sample comprised PBMCs from the stem cell graft donor, obtained from the stem cell graft. This receptor chain uses TRBV6-1 and TRBJ2-7, with 7 bases matching TRBD2. The sequence came from a human donor who donated a stem cell graft to a child with acute myeloid leukemia. The nucleotides read TGTGCCAGCAGCGCGATCCCGGGGGGAAGGACCTACGAGCAGTACTTC. Its protein product is CASSAIPGGRTYEQYF.